Listed here are 3 T cell receptor beta chains from one sample, sequenced in a study of CXCR3-negative and CXCR3-positive naive CD8 T cells. Through 5' RACE with UMI labels, the TRB cDNA libraries were prepared. TCRdb reprocessed the 5' RACE reads, keeping one entry per CDR3 protein, no DNA. This sample's table has fewer than 60,000 distinct CDR3 sequences. Sequenced input: naive CXCR3- CD8+ T cells from blood. Subset defined: CD45RO-CCR7+CD27+CD95- naive CD8+ T cells lacking CXCR3 (TNR3-). These receptors all come from a human donor in good health. Some clones in this sample may be carry-over from other donors' samples.

V and J are TRBV6-5 and TRBJ1-5; the D gene TCRdb calls, TRBD1, cannot be checked with no DNA. This CDR3 has 15 residues. Germline loops: CDR1 MNHEY, CDR2 SVGAGI. The CDR3 region is CASSPASGGGQPQHF.

The chain has TRBV7-9 and TRBJ2-7; TCRdb returns TRBD1, unconfirmable since there is no DNA. Germline CDR1 SEHNR, CDR2 FQNEAQ (reference sequence). This CDR3 has 14 amino acids. The CDR3 reads CASSLPPGEYEQYF.

The J gene is TRBJ2-2, the V gene TRBV5-1; as DNA is missing, the TRBD1 call by TCRdb cannot be tested. This CDR3 region has 17 residues. Germline CDR1 is SGHRS and CDR2 is YFSETQ. The CDR3 region is CASRNLRTGGNTGELFF.